A single sample is the source of the 31 T cell receptor beta chains below, sequenced in a study of cytomegalovirus exposure and HLA in healthy donors. A multiplex PCR was run with 60 Vbeta primers and 13 Jbeta primers. Data came from immunoSEQ multiplex PCR; TCRdb stores just in-frame clones and leaves some out. The sample records 150,000 or so clones, 65% to 85% being singletons. The sample taken for sequencing was PBMCs. All receptors derive from a woman between 18 and 30 years old in good health and CMV-seronegative.

V and J are TRBV6-1 and TRBJ2-5; 7 nucleotides match TRBD2. CDR3 length equals 14 residues. The V gene end was trimmed by 6 bases and the J gene end by 4 bases; junction bases not matched to a gene: 8. CDR1 is MNHNS and CDR2 is SASEGT in the germline V gene. The CDR3 protein is CASRSRRELETQYF. The DNA of the CDR3 is TGTGCCAGCAGAAGTCGGCGGGAGTTAGAGACCCAGTACTTC.

The sample holds one count of this clone. The rearrangement uses TRBV30 and TRBJ2-5; perhaps TRBD1 as D (5 bases). Germline assignment: CDR1 GTSNPN and CDR2 SVGIG (reference sequence). Trimming stripped 6 bases from V and 3 bases from J, with 5 bases between. CDR3 length: 10 residues. CDR3 nucleotides: TGTGCCTGCAGGGAAGAGACCCAGTACTTC. Translated: CACREETQYF.

The V call is TRBV28, the J call TRBJ1-4; TRBD1 might be the D (6 bases). The ends were cut back, 11 bases at V and 5 bases at J, with 15 bases in the middle. CDR1 is MDHEN, CDR2 SYDVKM, per germline. The CDR3 length is 13 residues. CDR3 DNA: TGTGCCTCCTCAGACAGGAGGAATGAAAAACTGTTTTTT. Translation gives CASSDRRNEKLFF.

The V gene is TRBV25-1, the J gene TRBJ2-1; tentative D call: TRBD2 (5 bases). The CDR3 is 17 amino acids. Deletions cut 0 bases from V and 2 bases from J, with 14 bases between. Germline loops: CDR1 MGHDK, CDR2 SYGVNS. In DNA form, the CDR3 reads TGTGCCAGCAGTGAATATCGGGGTCCCTCGCCCTACAATGAGCAGTTCTTC. As protein: CASSEYRGPSPYNEQFF.

This chain links TRBV9 with TRBJ2-2; a weak D match, TRBD2 (5 bases). The germline gives CDR1 SGDLS, CDR2 YYNGEE. The CDR3 has 16 amino acids. V was shortened by 4 bases and J by 1 base, with 14 bases between the two germline ends. The DNA for the CDR3 is TGTGCCAGCAGCCCTACTAGTCAGAGGAACACCGGGGAGCTGTTTTTT. It codes for CASSPTSQRNTGELFF.

This sequence joins TRBV4-1 and TRBJ2-1; the match to TRBD2 covers 10 bases. From germline, CDR1 is MGHRA and CDR2 YSYEKL. This CDR3 region has 19 residues. J lost 0 bases, V lost 0 bases, and 8 bases had no gene match. The CDR3 protein is CASSQDPLAGRSSYNEQFF. Here the CDR3 DNA reads TGCGCCAGCAGCCAAGATCCACTAGCGGGAAGGAGCTCCTACAATGAGCAGTTCTTC.

The chain couples TRBV5-4 to TRBJ2-5; possible D gene TRBD2, 5 bases. Trimming took off 1 base at V and 1 base at J, with 8 bases between the two ends. There are 14 residues in the CDR3. The germline CDR1 and CDR2 sequences are SGHNT and YYREEE (reference sequence). The CDR3 nucleotides read TGTGCCAGCAGCTTGAAAAGCGGCCAAGAGACCCAGTACTTC. Encoded protein: CASSLKSGQETQYF.

The chain links TRBV5-4 to TRBJ2-2, with D possibly TRBD1 on 6 matching bases. Germline V gene data show CDR1 as SGHNT and CDR2 as YYREEE (reference sequence). CDR3 length: 17 residues. V was trimmed by 3 bases and J by 2 bases, leaving 17 bases between them. This CDR3 is CASSWGPFSGNTGELFF. The CDR3 nucleotides are TGTGCCAGCAGCTGGGGGCCGTTTAGTGGAAACACCGGGGAGCTGTTTTTT.

The rearrangement joins TRBV7-9 to TRBJ2-7, with D unresolved. The V end lost 0 bases, the J end lost 4 bases, and 19 bases lay between the germline ends. The CDR3 length is 17 residues. Germline assignment: CDR1 SEHNR and CDR2 FQNEAQ (reference sequence). The CDR3 DNA reads as TGTGCCAGCAGCTTAGCCCCCACGGCGGTAGCCCCTTACGAGCAGTACTTC. Its translation: CASSLAPTAVAPYEQYF.

The chain is built from TRBV11-3 and TRBJ2-5, with 9 positions matching TRBD2. The length of the CDR3 is 17 residues. Trimming cost V 3 bases and J 9 bases; bases outside gene matches: 17. CDR1 is SGHNT and CDR2 is YENEEA in the germline V gene. The CDR3 sequence is CASSFAGGAGGSGAQYF. The CDR3 region has the DNA TGTGCCAGCAGCTTCGCCGGGGGCGCGGGAGGGTCCGGGGCCCAGTACTTC.

On this clone itself: Other DNA sequences of this sample code for an identical CDR3. V usage is TRBV28 and J usage is TRBJ1-3; 7 bases are a match to TRBD1. The junction had 5 bases not matched to a gene; V was cut back by 2 bases and J by 4 bases. The CDR3 spans 15 residues. CDR1 and CDR2 (germline): MDHEN, SYDVKM. CDR3 DNA sequence: TGTGCCAGCAGTTTACCCGGGACAGCAGGAAACACCATATATTTT. The encoded protein is CASSLPGTAGNTIYF. The entire variable domain, with the rest obtained from reference TRBV28 and TRBJ1-3, is as follows: DVKVTQSSRYLVKRTGEKVFLECVQDMDHENMFWYRQDPGLGLRLIYFSYDVKMKEKGDIPEGYSVSREKKERFSLILESASTNQTSMYLCASSLPGTAGNTIYFGEGSWLTVV.

The rearrangement uses TRBV19 and TRBJ1-4; 10 bases agree with TRBD1. The V gene end was trimmed by 5 bases and the J gene end by 0 bases; junction bases not matched to a gene: 3. The CDR3 runs to 16 residues. Germline V gene data show CDR1 as LNHDA and CDR2 as SQIVND (reference sequence). The CDR3 bases are TGTGCCAGTAGTGACAGGGGGCGTCCAACTAATGAAAAACTGTTTTTT. Translating it yields CASSDRGRPTNEKLFF.

This chain uses TRBV28 with TRBJ1-2; 8 bases match TRBD1. This CDR3 contains 14 residues. Germline V gene sequence: CDR1 MDHEN, CDR2 SYDVKM. Trimming cost V 5 bases and J 2 bases; bases outside gene matches: 4. The chain's CDR3 is CASSPNRGNYGYTF. Here the CDR3 DNA reads TGTGCCAGCAGTCCTAACAGGGGGAACTATGGCTACACCTTC.

The CDR3 DNA is TGTGCCAGCAGCCTAATGTCCGGTCCCTACGAGCAGTACTTC. Translated: CASSLMSGPYEQYF. The rearrangement uses TRBV14 and TRBJ2-7, with D hard to call. The CDR3 spans 14 residues. V lost 4 bases and J 2 bases, leaving 12 bases between the germline ends. Germline V gives CDR1 SGHDN, CDR2 FVKESK.

The chain is built from TRBV6-4 and TRBJ2-2, with 10 nucleotides matching TRBD2. CDR3 length: 18 residues. Trimming cost V 2 bases and J 6 bases; bases outside gene matches: 12. From germline, CDR1 is MRHNA and CDR2 SNTAGT. CDR3 in DNA: TGTGCCAGCAGTGACCTGGTTCCAAGCGGGAGGGCCTCCGGGGAGCTGTTTTTT. This codes for CASSDLVPSGRASGELFF.

This chain uses TRBV6-5 with TRBJ2-7; a weak D match, TRBD2 (5 bases). The CDR3 spans 16 residues. Trimming removed 4 bases at V and 6 bases at J, with 22 bases between. The V gene's germline CDR1 is MNHEY and CDR2 SVGAGI. Here the CDR3 reads CASSFTSGSRISEQYF. The CDR3 DNA sequence: TGTGCCAGCAGTTTCACATCGGGATCCCGCATCTCCGAGCAGTACTTC.

This chain links TRBV19 with TRBJ2-2; 9 positions agree with TRBD2. CDR3 length: 18 amino acids. CDR1 is LNHDA and CDR2 is SQIVND in the germline V gene (reference sequence). V was clipped by 7 bases and J by 1 base; unmatched bases: 13. The CDR3 bases are TGTGCCAGTAATAGCGGGAGAGGGCTCGAGGGGAACACCGGGGAGCTGTTTTTT. This gives the protein CASNSGRGLEGNTGELFF.

This clone has more than one count but fewer than ten. The chain links TRBV10-3 to TRBJ2-7, with 9 bases aligning to TRBD2. CDR1 and CDR2 from the germline V gene are ENHRY and SYGVKD. The V gene end was trimmed by 10 bases and the J gene end by 7 bases; junction bases not matched to a gene: 8. This CDR3 spans 12 amino acids. The CDR3 coding sequence is TGTGCCAGCGAAGCGGGAGGTGAAGAGCAGTACTTC. Encoded protein: CASEAGGEEQYF.

The chain employs TRBV7-9 and TRBJ2-1; 12 bases line up with TRBD2. The CDR3 is 19 residues long. Germline-derived CDR1 and CDR2 are SEHNR and FQNEAQ (reference sequence). V lost 2 bases, J lost 7 bases, and 15 bases stayed unmatched. The CDR3 loop is CASSLRTSGMVREWNEQFF. Here the CDR3 DNA reads TGTGCCAGCAGCTTAAGGACTAGCGGGATGGTCAGAGAATGGAATGAGCAGTTCTTC.

The CDR3 is CASSLRAKGEYEQYF. For the CDR3, the DNA is TGTGCCAGCAGCTTACGGGCCAAGGGAGAATACGAGCAGTACTTC. V usage is TRBV5-4 and J usage is TRBJ2-7, with TRBD2 as a possible D gene (5 bases). Germline CDR1 and CDR2: SGHNT and YYREEE (reference sequence). Trimming cost V 2 bases and J 4 bases, with 16 bases left between them. The CDR3 has 15 residues. The entire variable domain, with the rest obtained from reference TRBV5-4 and TRBJ2-7, is as follows: ETGVTQSPTHLIKTRGQQVTLRCSSQSGHNTVSWYQQALGQGPQFIFQYYREEENGRGNFPPRFSGLQFPNYSSELNVNALELDDSALYLCASSLRAKGEYEQYFGPGTRLTVT.

V and J are TRBV28 and TRBJ2-1, with 8 bases fitting TRBD1. With 3 bases clipped from V and 7 bases from J, the junction kept 11 bases outside the gene matches. Germline V gives CDR1 MDHEN, CDR2 SYDVKM. The length of the CDR3 is 16 residues. CDR3 DNA sequence: TGTGCCAGCAGTTTCCAGGGGGCCCAAAGTGGAAATGAGCAGTTCTTC. It codes for CASSFQGAQSGNEQFF. Full variable domain (missing parts from reference TRBV28 and TRBJ2-1): DVKVTQSSRYLVKRTGEKVFLECVQDMDHENMFWYRQDPGLGLRLIYFSYDVKMKEKGDIPEGYSVSREKKERFSLILESASTNQTSMYLCASSFQGAQSGNEQFFGPGTRLTVL.

The genes are TRBV19 and TRBJ1-1; 7 positions agree with TRBD1. From germline, CDR1 is LNHDA and CDR2 SQIVND (reference sequence). With V trimmed by 7 bases and J by 2 bases, 10 bases remained unmatched. The CDR3 has 15 residues. The CDR3 DNA reads TGTGCCAGTACGGCAGGGGGAGGTTTAAACACTGAAGCTTTCTTT. Amino acid sequence: CASTAGGGLNTEAFF.

The chain links TRBV19 to TRBJ1-5; no reliable D call. This CDR3 spans 15 amino acids. V was shortened by 1 base and J by 5 bases, with 12 bases between the two germline ends. The germline V gene has CDR1 LNHDA and CDR2 SQIVND (reference sequence). CDR3 in amino acids: CASSIGGGFDQPQHF. CDR3 DNA sequence: TGTGCCAGTAGTATAGGAGGAGGGTTCGATCAGCCCCAGCATTTT.

As to this clone: Relative to the germline gene, one junction end is altered; a read error may explain this. The chain combines TRBV11-3 with TRBJ2-7; D perhaps matches TRBD1 (6 bases). Germline V gene sequence: CDR1 SGHNT, CDR2 YENEEA. The CDR3 totals 10 residues. CDR3 DNA sequence: TGTGCCAGCAGCGATGGGACAATCCACTTC. Its translation is CASSDGTIHF.

This chain links TRBV9 with TRBJ1-1; the D gene is possibly TRBD1 (5 bases). The germline V gene encodes CDR1 SGDLS and CDR2 YYNGEE. V was clipped by 1 base and J by 4 bases, with 11 bases between them. There are 14 residues in the CDR3. The CDR3 bases are TGTGCCAGCAGCGTACTCGCCGGGGGCACTGAAGCTTTCTTT. Encoded protein: CASSVLAGGTEAFF.

The chain carries TRBV4-2 and TRBJ1-2; 7 bases agree with TRBD1. The length of the CDR3 is 16 residues. V was pared by 1 base and J by 2 bases, with 7 bases of the junction left unmatched. In germline, CDR1 is LGHNA, CDR2 YNFKEQ. DNA of the CDR3: TGTGCCAGCAGCCAAGCACCCCTGGACAGGAACTATGGCTACACCTTC. Translating it yields CASSQAPLDRNYGYTF.

This rearrangement joins TRBV5-1 to TRBJ2-7; the match to TRBD2 covers 9 bases. Germline V lookup: CDR1 SGHRS, CDR2 YFSETQ. CDR3 length: 16 amino acids. V lost 4 bases, J lost 4 bases, and 12 bases stayed unmatched. In DNA, the CDR3 is TGCGCCAGCAGCCCCACCGGCGGGAGGGTTGTATACGAGCAGTACTTC. Translation: CASSPTGGRVVYEQYF.

The V gene is TRBV7-2, the J gene TRBJ2-2, with unresolved D. This CDR3 region has 13 residues. Trimming took off 6 bases at V and 3 bases at J, with 8 bases between the two ends. Germline-derived CDR1 and CDR2 are SGHTA and FQGNSA. CDR3 in DNA: TGTGCCAGCAGTCGAGGTTACACCGGGGAGCTGTTTTTT. It specifies CASSRGYTGELFF.

The chain combines TRBV4-2 with TRBJ1-4; TRBD1 is a possible D gene (6 bases). Germline CDR1 LGHNA, CDR2 YNFKEQ. The V end lost 4 bases, the J end lost 6 bases, and 15 bases lay between the germline ends. The CDR3 is made up of 15 amino acids. In DNA form, the CDR3 reads TGTGCCAGCAGCCCCGGGTGGGACACGTATGAAAAACTGTTTTTT. As protein: CASSPGWDTYEKLFF.

V and J are TRBV25-1 and TRBJ2-3; D unclear. CDR3 length: 15 amino acids. V was trimmed by 2 bases and J by 4 bases, leaving 13 bases between them. Per the germline V gene, CDR1 is MGHDK and CDR2 is SYGVNS. The CDR3 spells CASSEHGLVADTQYF. For the CDR3, the DNA is TGTGCCAGCAGTGAACACGGTCTAGTGGCAGATACGCAGTATTTT.

The rearrangement joins TRBV7-9 to TRBJ2-3, with D maybe TRBD2 (7 bases). Germline CDR1 is SEHNR and CDR2 is FQNEAQ (reference sequence). CDR3 length equals 17 residues. Trimming shortened V by 3 bases and J by 4 bases, and 20 bases separated the two germline ends. CDR3 sequence reads: CASSFLPGGGGSDTQYF. The CDR3, as DNA: TGTGCCAGCAGCTTTTTACCGGGAGGAGGGGGGTCAGATACGCAGTATTTT.